These 32 T cell receptor beta chains were sequenced from one sample in a study of blood T cell repertoires in COVID-19. This table comes from immunoSEQ multiplex PCR, and its TCRdb copy is limited to in-frame clones, with some not included. The data show roughly 440,000 clones, around 88% seen once. The sequenced sample consisted of peripheral blood. These receptors originate from a woman in her fifties or sixties with COVID-19, enrolled during active disease.

This sequence joins TRBV29-1 and TRBJ2-7, with a weak D call TRBD1 (6 bases). The CDR3 runs 15 residues. The V and J ends lost 3 bases and 0 bases respectively, with 15 bases between them. Germline V CDR1 and CDR2: SQVTM, ANQGSEA. The CDR3 coding sequence is TGCAGCGTTGAGGCCGCGACAGGTAGCTCCTACGAGCAGTACTTC. It codes for CSVEAATGSSYEQYF.

The chain joins TRBV3-1 (or the pseudogene TRBV3-2) to TRBJ1-4; D unclear. The CDR3 consists of 15 residues. Trimming took off 0 bases at V and 3 bases at J, with 8 bases between the two ends. Germline V gives CDR1 LGHDT, CDR2 YNNKEL (reference sequence). The CDR3 DNA follows: TGTGCCAGCAGCCAAGATCCGGGTCCTAATGAAAAACTGTTTTTT. The encoded protein is CASSQDPGPNEKLFF.

The V and J genes are TRBV5-1 and TRBJ1-4, with D possibly TRBD1 on 5 matching bases. Germline CDR1 SGHRS, CDR2 YFSETQ. The CDR3 covers 18 residues. The V end lost 4 bases, the J end lost 0 bases, and 19 bases lay between the germline ends. The CDR3 sequence is CASSPGLLWAATNEKLFF. CDR3 in DNA: TGCGCCAGCAGCCCGGGACTCCTATGGGCTGCAACTAATGAAAAACTGTTTTTT.

V usage is TRBV6-5 and J usage is TRBJ1-2; D is unclear. CDR1 is MNHEY and CDR2 is SVGAGI in the germline V gene. Between the trimmed V and J ends, which lost 11 bases and 0 bases, there was a span of 16 bases. The CDR3 contains 14 residues. CDR3 sequence: CAVRRELSNYGYTF. As DNA, the CDR3 is TGTGCCGTCCGGAGGGAGCTCTCTAACTATGGCTACACCTTC.

This chain connects TRBV29-1 to TRBJ2-1, with D possibly matching TRBD2 (5 bases). V gave up 4 bases and J gave up 5 bases, with 9 bases separating them. This CDR3 region has 12 residues. The germline CDR1 and CDR2 sequences are SQVTM and ANQGSEA. Here the CDR3 DNA reads TGCAGCGTTGGACTACTAAACAATGAGCAGTTCTTC. Residues: CSVGLLNNEQFF.

The chain links TRBV30 to TRBJ2-4, with a possible D match to TRBD1 (5 bases). Trimming pared 3 bases from V and 1 base from J, leaving 16 bases between. Germline V gene data show CDR1 as GTSNPN and CDR2 as SVGIG (reference sequence). The CDR3 contains 16 residues. In nucleotides, the CDR3 is TGTGCCTGGAGCGAAGGGGTATTGAGGGCCAAAAACATTCAGTACTTC. It translates to CAWSEGVLRAKNIQYF.

The chain uses TRBV6-1 and TRBJ2-7; D is perhaps TRBD2 (5 bases). V dropped 5 bases and J dropped 3 bases, with 14 bases sitting between them. The CDR3 is 14 amino acids. CDR1 and CDR2 from the germline V gene are MNHNS and SASEGT. CDR3 sequence (DNA): TGTGCCAGCAGTTCGACTACTAGAATCTACGAGCAGTACTTC. As protein: CASSSTTRIYEQYF.

The rearrangement uses TRBV29-1 and TRBJ2-5; possibly TRBD2 for D (6 bases). Germline V gene lookup returns CDR1 SQVTM and CDR2 ANQGSEA. V lost 0 bases to trimming and J lost 4 bases, with 18 bases between them. CDR3 length: 16 residues. The CDR3 spells CSVEDRSSGERETQYF. CDR3 DNA sequence: TGCAGCGTTGAAGATAGGAGTAGCGGAGAAAGAGAGACCCAGTACTTC.

The chain links TRBV10-3 to TRBJ2-5; a weak D match, TRBD2 (6 bases). Germline lookup yields CDR1 ENHRY and CDR2 SYGVKD. Trimming left V 6 bases short and J 0 bases short, with 8 bases between. The CDR3 runs 13 residues. The CDR3 loop reads CAISGTDQETQYF. DNA for the CDR3: TGTGCCATCAGCGGGACTGACCAAGAGACCCAGTACTTC.

This clone has just a few counts. The chain couples TRBV5-1 to TRBJ1-2; 7 bases are shared with TRBD1. CDR3 size: 12 residues. Looked up from germline, CDR1 is SGHRS and CDR2 is YFSETQ. Germline trimming cut 0 bases from V and 13 bases from J; bases unmatched to any gene: 6. The CDR3 DNA reads TGCGCCAGCAGCTTGGACGGCAAGGGGGCCACCTTC. It yields the protein CASSLDGKGATF. The entire variable domain, with the rest obtained from reference TRBV5-1 and TRBJ1-2, is as follows: KAGVTQTPRYLIKTRGQQVTLSCSPISGHRSVSWYQQTPGQGLQFLFEYFSETQRNKGNFPGRFSGRQFSNSRSEMNVSTLELGDSALYLCASSLDGKGATFGSGTRLTVV.

The rearrangement uses TRBV12-3 or TRBV12-4 and TRBJ2-1; 9 bases are a match to TRBD1. Trimming removed 5 bases from V and 8 bases from J; junction bases left unmatched: 4. This CDR3 has 13 amino acids. CDR3 sequence reads: CASSTGQGDEQFF. The CDR3 DNA follows: TGTGCCAGCAGTACGGGACAGGGTGATGAGCAGTTCTTC.

The V call is TRBV4-1, the J call TRBJ1-1; TRBD1 might be the D (6 bases). Per germline, CDR1 MGHRA and CDR2 YSYEKL. V lost 1 base to trimming and J lost 5 bases, with 17 bases between them. The CDR3 is 16 residues long. CDR3 nucleotides: TGCGCCAGCAGCCAAGGGGGCAGGGGCATTGGGACTGAAGCTTTCTTT. It yields the protein CASSQGGRGIGTEAFF.

The V call is TRBV19, the J call TRBJ2-7, with 8 bases identical to TRBD1. The J segment lost 4 bases and the V segment lost 3 bases, leaving 5 bases of the junction unmatched. Per germline, CDR1 LNHDA and CDR2 SQIVND (reference sequence). The CDR3 is 14 residues long. Here the CDR3 DNA reads TGTGCCAGTAGTATTGGGACAGGTAAATACGAGCAGTACTTC. Its protein product is CASSIGTGKYEQYF.

The chain is built from TRBV6-5 and TRBJ1-1, with D hard to call. The CDR3 spans 12 residues. Germline CDR1 MNHEY, CDR2 SVGAGI. Trimming cost V 4 bases and J 4 bases, with 7 bases left between them. The CDR3 nucleotides are TGTGCCAGCAGTTCCGCGGGCACTGAAGCTTTCTTT. The encoded protein is CASSSAGTEAFF.

The DNA for the CDR3 is TGTGCCAGCAGCCAAGTCCCTACAGGGGTCGATAATTCACCCCTCCACTTT. Its translation: CASSQVPTGVDNSPLHF. The chain employs TRBV3-1 (or the pseudogene TRBV3-2) and TRBJ1-6, with 7 bases matching TRBD1. Germline loops: CDR1 LGHDT, CDR2 YNNKEL (reference sequence). The CDR3 sequence is 17 residues long. Unmatched junction bases numbered 8, after V lost 1 base and J lost 5 bases.

The DNA of the CDR3 is TGCGCCAGCAGTGTCGAACAGGGGTGGGGGTACAATGAGCAGTTCTTC. Residues: CASSVEQGWGYNEQFF. The V gene is TRBV10-1, the J gene TRBJ2-1; 7 bases line up with TRBD1. V shed 4 bases, J shed 4 bases, and the junction held 10 bases outside the gene matches. Germline CDR1 WNHNN, CDR2 SYGVQD (reference sequence). The CDR3 contains 16 residues.

The rearrangement joins TRBV7-9 to TRBJ2-3; D may be TRBD1 (6 bases). V was shortened by 5 bases and J by 11 bases, with 17 bases between the two germline ends. Germline CDR1 and CDR2: SEHNR and FQNEAQ (reference sequence). The CDR3 runs 13 residues. The DNA for the CDR3 is TGTGCCAGCAGCCACTTTTCTGAGACAGGGCAGTATTTT. It codes for CASSHFSETGQYF.

This chain joins TRBV5-1 and TRBJ2-1; 9 bases are a match to TRBD2. V gave up 1 base and J gave up 5 bases; unmatched junction bases: 1. The germline CDR1 and CDR2 sequences are SGHRS and YFSETQ. CDR3 length: 14 amino acids. DNA of the CDR3: TGCGCCAGCAGCTTGACTAGCGGGCACAATGAGCAGTTCTTC. Residues: CASSLTSGHNEQFF.

The rearrangement uses TRBV2 and TRBJ1-2, with no clear D. CDR1 and CDR2 from the germline V gene are SNHLY and FYNNEI. The CDR3 is 13 residues long. Trimming took 3 bases from V and 8 from J, leaving 13 bases between them. In nucleotides, the CDR3 is TGTGCCAGCAGTGAGGGCAGACTAGCGGGCTACACCTTC. Its protein product is CASSEGRLAGYTF.

The V and J genes are TRBV10-3 and TRBJ2-3; D might be TRBD2 (7 bases). Germline V gene lookup returns CDR1 ENHRY and CDR2 SYGVKD. V was clipped by 8 bases and J by 2 bases, with 17 bases between them. This CDR3 has 15 residues. The CDR3, as DNA: TGTGCCATCGCCCGGGGGGCAGGGGACACAGATACGCAGTATTTT. This gives the protein CAIARGAGDTDTQYF.

This clone came up once. The CDR3 is CGGGAGGSSYNEQFF. The CDR3 region has the DNA TGCGGTGGGGGAGCGGGGGGGAGCTCCTACAATGAGCAGTTCTTC. The chain uses TRBV29-1 and TRBJ2-1; 10 bases map to TRBD2. The CDR3 contains 15 residues. Looked up from germline, CDR1 is SQVTM and CDR2 is ANQGSEA.

This clone was detected a few times. The chain carries TRBV9 and TRBJ2-3, with TRBD2 identical over 11 bases. V lost 0 bases to trimming and J lost 10 bases; unmatched junction nucleotides: 7. The CDR3 sequence is 15 residues long. The germline gives CDR1 SGDLS, CDR2 YYNGEE. CDR3 residues: CASSVGELAGVAQYF. The CDR3 DNA sequence: TGTGCCAGCAGCGTAGGGGAACTAGCGGGGGTGGCGCAGTATTTT.

The V call is TRBV5-6, the J call TRBJ1-5; 7 positions match TRBD1. Germline CDR1 and CDR2: SGHDT and YYEEEE. V gave up 4 bases and J gave up 4 bases; unmatched junction bases: 11. This CDR3 contains 16 residues. Here the CDR3 reads CASSKTGANRNQPQHF. The CDR3 DNA follows: TGTGCCAGCAGCAAAACAGGGGCGAATAGAAATCAGCCCCAGCATTTT.

The chain joins TRBV11-3 to TRBJ2-5; 13 nucleotides agree with TRBD2. After removal of 4 bases from V and 5 bases from J, the junction contained 7 bases not matched to a gene. The germline V gene encodes CDR1 SGHNT and CDR2 YENEEA. The CDR3 sequence is 16 residues long. The CDR3 is CASSSGLAGAGETQYF. The CDR3 DNA sequence: TGTGCCAGCAGCTCCGGACTAGCGGGGGCCGGGGAGACCCAGTACTTC.

The chain recombines TRBV29-1 with TRBJ1-5, with D uncertain. Trimming cost V 0 bases and J 9 bases, with 12 bases left between them. CDR3 length: 13 amino acids. The germline gives CDR1 SQVTM, CDR2 ANQGSEA. The CDR3 region is CSVEDGPGRPQHF. The CDR3 nucleotides are TGCAGCGTTGAAGACGGCCCGGGTCGGCCCCAGCATTTT.

The chain uses TRBV30 and TRBJ1-2; 7 nucleotides line up with TRBD1. The CDR3 has 17 amino acids. Germline-derived CDR1 and CDR2 are GTSNPN and SVGIG (reference sequence). The V segment lost 2 bases and the J segment 1 base; nucleotides outside the gene matches: 13. CDR3 nucleotides: TGTGCCTGGAGTAGAGGGGGCCAATCAGGGAATAACTATGGCTACACCTTC. Its translation is CAWSRGGQSGNNYGYTF. The variable domain in full, completed from reference TRBV30 and TRBJ1-2, reads SQTIHQWPATLVQPVGSPLSLECTVEGTSNPNLYWYRQAAGRGLQLLFYSVGIGQISSEVPQNLSASRPQDRQFILSSKKLLLSDSGFYLCAWSRGGQSGNNYGYTFGSGTRLTVV.

V is TRBV24-1 and J is TRBJ1-1; a possible D gene is TRBD1 (5 bases). V was cut by 3 bases and J by 11 bases, with 36 bases left in between. This CDR3 is 20 amino acids long. Germline values: CDR1 KGHDR, CDR2 SFDVKD. As DNA, the CDR3 is TGTGCCACCAGTGATCAAGGCCCCGTCAGGCCCTACCGTGGGGCACTGGTGGCTTTCTTT. This codes for CATSDQGPVRPYRGALVAFF.

In this sample, this clone turned up a few times. The chain uses TRBV19 and TRBJ1-2; D may be TRBD1 (6 bases). Germline V gene lookup returns CDR1 LNHDA and CDR2 SQIVND (reference sequence). The CDR3 contains 15 residues. V shed 7 bases and J shed 6 bases, with 21 bases lying between them. CDR3 amino acids: CASKKEQGPPHGYTF. In DNA form, the CDR3 reads TGTGCCAGTAAAAAGGAGCAGGGGCCACCCCATGGCTACACCTTC.

The rearrangement links TRBV27 to TRBJ2-7, with 8 bases that match TRBD1. The CDR3 has 14 residues. Germline trimming cut 1 base from V and 6 bases from J; bases unmatched to any gene: 5. CDR1 MNHEY and CDR2 SMNVEV come from the germline V gene (reference sequence). Here the CDR3 DNA reads TGTGCCAGCAGTTTATTAGGGACAGGTGGCGAGCAGTACTTC. Translating gives CASSLLGTGGEQYF.

The chain joins TRBV5-5 to TRBJ2-2, with TRBD1 matching 9 bases. The CDR3 consists of 16 residues. V was clipped by 0 bases and J by 4 bases; unmatched bases: 4. Germline assignment: CDR1 SGHKS and CDR2 YYEKEE (reference sequence). CDR3 sequence reads: CASSLVGTGTTGELFF. The CDR3 nucleotides are TGTGCCAGCAGCTTGGTGGGGACAGGGACCACCGGGGAGCTGTTTTTT.

The V call is TRBV27, the J call TRBJ1-2; D is unclear. Germline CDR1 MNHEY, CDR2 SMNVEV (reference sequence). The CDR3 spans 15 residues. Between the trimmed V and J ends, which lost 0 bases and 3 bases, there was a span of 11 bases. The CDR3 bases are TGTGCCAGCAGTTTATCCACAGCCTGGGACTATGGCTACACCTTC. Translating gives CASSLSTAWDYGYTF.

The rearrangement uses TRBV29-1 and TRBJ2-1, with D possibly matching TRBD2 (7 bases). Per the germline V gene, CDR1 is SQVTM and CDR2 is ANQGSEA. This CDR3 has 14 amino acids. V dropped 5 bases and J dropped 7 bases, with 18 bases sitting between them. The CDR3 sequence is CSVQGGGPRNEQFF. CDR3 DNA sequence: TGCAGCGTTCAAGGGGGGGGGCCTAGGAATGAGCAGTTCTTC.